Shown below are 3 T cell receptor beta chains from a single sample sequenced in a study of blood T cell repertoires in COVID-19. Profiled with immunoSEQ multiplex PCR; TCRdb holds only in-frame clones, not every one. The table has approximately 200,000 clones, 85% seen once. Source material: peripheral blood. These receptors originate from a man aged 40-55 years with acute or convalescent COVID-19.

This chain joins TRBV3-1 (or the pseudogene TRBV3-2) and TRBJ2-3; possibly TRBD2 for D (5 bases). Per germline, CDR1 LGHDT and CDR2 YNNKEL (reference sequence). The CDR3 totals 17 residues. V dropped 3 bases and J dropped 7 bases, with 23 bases sitting between them. The CDR3 DNA is TGTGCCAGCAGCCACACCCTGGCGGGCCATCTAGCATATACGCAGTATTTT. This translates into CASSHTLAGHLAYTQYF.

The chain is built from TRBV11-2 and TRBJ1-4, with D possibly TRBD1 on 5 matching bases. Trimming stripped 3 bases from V and 7 bases from J, with 15 bases between. CDR3 length: 15 residues. The germline V gene has CDR1 SGHAT and CDR2 FQNNGV. The CDR3 loop reads CASSLTDTKGEKLFF. CDR3 coding DNA: TGTGCCAGCAGCTTGACAGACACCAAGGGTGAAAAACTGTTTTTT.

The rearrangement joins TRBV19 to TRBJ1-1; 9 positions match TRBD1. Trimming removed 3 bases from V and 1 base from J; junction bases left unmatched: 3. The CDR3 sequence is 15 residues long. Germline V CDR1 and CDR2: LNHDA, SQIVND (reference sequence). The CDR3 here is CASSMPGQGNTEAFF. CDR3 nucleotide sequence: TGTGCCAGTAGTATGCCGGGACAGGGGAACACTGAAGCTTTCTTT.